These T cell receptor beta chains were read from a single sample in a study of Graves' ophthalmopathy and Graves' hyperthyroidism. TCRdb ran MiXCR on the multiplex PCR reads and lists one entry per CDR3 protein. The table records 900,000 to 1,200,000 distinct CDR3 sequences, less than 45% of them present only once. Sequencing input: peripheral blood or thyroid tissue (not recorded which). These receptors were obtained from an adult man with Graves' hyperthyroidism. CDR3s include the opening cysteine and the closing phenylalanine or tryptophan. D genes are given only for firm matches. Clone size, where shown, is once, few, many, or a class for clones that have expanded.

d_gene | j_gene | v_gene | abundance | CDR3aa | CDR3nt
. | TRBJ1-1 | TRBV7-2 | . | CASSLGNTNTEAFF | TGTGCCAGCAGCTTGGGGAACACGAACACTGAAGCTTTCTTT
. | TRBJ1-1 | TRBV10-3 | many | CAIRSQGMGNTEAFF | TGTGCCATCAGATCCCAGGGGATGGGGAACACTGAAGCTTTCTTT
. | TRBJ1-4 | TRBV20-1 | . | CSARDLGAWSEKLFF | TGCAGTGCTAGAGATCTGGGGGCATGGAGTGAAAAACTGTTTTTT
TRBD1 | TRBJ2-6 | TRBV29-1 | . | CSSGQGKAGANVLTF | TGCAGCTCGGGACAGGGGAAAGCTGGGGCCAACGTCCTGACTTTC
TRBD2 | TRBJ2-5 | TRBV7-8 | . | CASSRFRGGNTEETQYF | TGTGCCAGCAGCCGCTTTCGCGGGGGGAACACTGAAGAGACCCAGTACTTC
TRBD1 | TRBJ2-7 | TRBV11-1 | many | CASSSSGTEIF | TGTGCCAGCAGCTCCTCCGGGACAGAGATCTTC
. | TRBJ1-2 | TRBV7-2 | many | CASSPLGRAGGYGYTF | TGTGCCAGCAGCCCCCTCGGGAGGGCGGGGGGCTATGGCTACACCTTC
TRBD1 | TRBJ1-4 | TRBV25-1 | . | CASSALEGTVNEKLFF | TGTGCCAGCAGTGCCCTTGAGGGGACAGTTAATGAAAAACTGTTTTTT
. | TRBJ2-7 | TRBV6-6 | few | CASSYGRNYEQYF | TGTGCCAGCAGTTACGGGCGCAACTACGAGCAGTACTTC
TRBD2 | TRBJ2-5 | TRBV20-1 | many | CSADLLAGVSETQYF | TGCAGTGCAGACTTACTAGCGGGAGTCTCGGAGACCCAGTACTTC
. | TRBJ2-5 | TRBV10-2 | many | CASKAETQYF | TGCGCCAGCAAGGCAGAGACCCAGTACTTC